Below, 22 T cell receptor beta chains from the same sample are listed, as sequenced in a study of shared clonotypes between healthy human individuals. TCRdb's copy holds only in-frame clones and misses some; the assay was immunoSEQ multiplex PCR. The sample contains hundreds of thousands of clones, 95% to 98% of which appear only once. CD8 cells regarded as naive lacked CD45RO, were positively chosen for CCR7, and omitted terminally differentiated effector memory CD45RA+ cells. Sequenced material: naive CD8+ T cells sorted from blood. The receptors shown here come from a man aged 25-45 years in good health.

V and J are TRBV13 and TRBJ2-1, with D possibly being TRBD2 (6 bases). CDR1 is PRHDT and CDR2 is FYEKMQ in the germline V gene (reference sequence). This CDR3 has 13 residues. The V and J ends lost 8 bases and 4 bases respectively, with 12 bases between them. The CDR3: CASSQGGYNEQFF. The CDR3 region has the DNA TGTGCCAGCTCCCAGGGAGGTTACAATGAGCAGTTCTTC.

The V and J genes are TRBV11-2 and TRBJ2-7; 9 positions match TRBD2. The CDR3 is 15 amino acids. CDR1 and CDR2 from the germline V gene are SGHAT and FQNNGV. V trimming: 1 base; J trimming: 4 bases; junction bases outside the gene matches: 5. CDR3 residues: CASSLVLAGGYEQYF. The CDR3 region has the DNA TGTGCCAGCAGCTTAGTACTAGCGGGCGGATACGAGCAGTACTTC.

The rearrangement joins TRBV6-4 to TRBJ2-1, with a possible D match to TRBD2 (6 bases). V was shortened by 6 bases and J by 6 bases, with 18 bases between the two germline ends. This CDR3 has 15 amino acids. Germline V gives CDR1 MRHNA, CDR2 SNTAGT. The CDR3 DNA reads as TGTGCCAGCAGGCTCCCGGGGGAGGAGCGCAATGAGCAGTTCTTC. Encoded protein: CASRLPGEERNEQFF.

This clone has only one observation. The chain joins TRBV29-1 to TRBJ2-2; 8 bases agree with TRBD1. Germline V CDR1 and CDR2: SQVTM, ANQGSEA. This CDR3 comprises 13 residues. Trimming at V came to 6 bases and at J to 3 bases, leaving 3 bases not matched to a gene. CDR3 sequence: CSVDRADTGELFF. In nucleotides, the CDR3 is TGCAGCGTGGACAGGGCGGACACCGGGGAGCTGTTTTTT.

V gene TRBV7-9 combines with J gene TRBJ2-2, with TRBD2 as a possible D gene (5 bases). V was shortened by 5 bases and J by 2 bases, with 9 bases between the two germline ends. Germline V gene sequence: CDR1 SEHNR, CDR2 FQNEAQ (reference sequence). The CDR3 has 14 amino acids. Here the CDR3 DNA reads TGTGCCAGCAGCAGGACTTCTAACACCGGGGAGCTGTTTTTT. It translates to CASSRTSNTGELFF.

The chain is built from TRBV14 and TRBJ1-1; D perhaps matches TRBD1 (5 bases). CDR3 length equals 21 residues. V was cut by 0 bases and J by 3 bases, with 29 bases left in between. The V gene's germline CDR1 is SGHDN and CDR2 FVKESK. DNA for the CDR3: TGTGCCAGCAGCCAAGATCATAATATCCCCATAATAAGGGGAGAAGACACTGAAGCTTTCTTT. This sequence encodes CASSQDHNIPIIRGEDTEAFF.

With regard to this clone: This sample includes further DNA sequences coding for the same CDR3. The chain recombines TRBV13 with TRBJ2-1, with D unresolved. The V and J ends lost 2 bases and 6 bases respectively, with 2 bases between them. The CDR3 runs 11 residues. Germline assignment: CDR1 PRHDT and CDR2 FYEKMQ (reference sequence). CDR3 loop: CASSLSNEQFF. CDR3 sequence (DNA): TGTGCCAGCAGCTTAAGCAATGAGCAGTTCTTC.

The chain carries TRBV12-5 and TRBJ2-2; tentatively, D is TRBD1 (5 bases). Trimming pared 3 bases from V and 4 bases from J, leaving 6 bases between. This CDR3 region has 13 residues. Germline V CDR1 and CDR2: LGHNT, FRNRAP. CDR3 protein: CASGLDSTGELFF. As DNA, the CDR3 is TGTGCTAGTGGTTTAGACAGCACCGGGGAGCTGTTTTTT.

This chain links TRBV30 with TRBJ2-1; D remains ambiguous. CDR1 is GTSNPN and CDR2 is SVGIG in the germline V gene (reference sequence). This CDR3 is 12 amino acids long. With 1 base removed from V and 3 bases from J, the gap between germline ends came to 4 bases. The CDR3 nucleotides are TGTGCCTGGAGTGACTACTACAATGAGCAGTTCTTC. This translates into CAWSDYYNEQFF.

This sequence joins TRBV2 and TRBJ2-2; 11 nucleotides align to TRBD1. V shed 8 bases, J shed 3 bases, and the junction held 2 bases outside the gene matches. CDR3 length: 14 residues. In germline, CDR1 is SNHLY, CDR2 FYNNEI. The CDR3 DNA reads as TGTGCCAGCCGGACAGGGGGCGACACCGGGGAGCTGTTTTTT. It encodes CASRTGGDTGELFF.

Details on this clone: Germline is not matched at one junction end, which may reflect a read error. This chain connects TRBV7-7 to TRBJ2-2; 8 bases map to TRBD1. Per germline, CDR1 SSHAT and CDR2 FNYEAQ (reference sequence). The CDR3 loop spans 15 amino acids. Here the CDR3 DNA reads TGTGCTAGCAGCCATGGACAGGGAGGCACCGGGGAGCTGTTTTTT. It specifies CASSHGQGGTGELFF.

V gene TRBV4-3 combines with J gene TRBJ2-1; 7 bases map to TRBD2. CDR1 is LGHNA, CDR2 YSLEER, per germline. CDR3 length equals 16 residues. J lost 6 bases, V lost 0 bases, and 8 bases had no gene match. In DNA, the CDR3 is TGCGCCAGCAGCCAAGACGATTTTACGGGGGGCAATGAGCAGTTCTTC. It is translated as CASSQDDFTGGNEQFF.

The chain joins TRBV4-3 to TRBJ2-7; perhaps D is TRBD1 or TRBD2 (5 bases each). The CDR3 spans 15 residues. Trimming took 0 bases from V and 3 from J, leaving 12 bases between them. The germline gives CDR1 LGHNA, CDR2 YSLEER. The CDR3 sequence is CASSQDRGPYYEQYF. In DNA form, the CDR3 reads TGCGCCAGCAGCCAAGATAGGGGACCTTACTACGAGCAGTACTTC.

The chain employs TRBV4-1 and TRBJ1-2; D call uncertain. The CDR3 totals 13 residues. Germline-derived CDR1 and CDR2 are MGHRA and YSYEKL. The V end was cut by 1 base, the J end by 8 bases, with 11 bases between. The CDR3 DNA reads TGCGCCAGCAGCCAAGGGAACGGGGAGGGCTACACCTTC. Translating gives CASSQGNGEGYTF.

The CDR3 sequence is CASSTGYEQYF. The CDR3 DNA follows: TGCGCCAGTAGCACGGGCTACGAGCAGTACTTC. V and J are TRBV10-2 and TRBJ2-7, with D uncertain. The CDR3 contains 11 residues. Trimming removed 9 bases from V and 3 bases from J, with 9 bases in between. CDR1 is WSHSY and CDR2 is SAAADI in the germline V gene.

This clone was recorded only once. Additional DNA sequences in this sample encode the identical CDR3. V and J are TRBV29-1 and TRBJ2-1; D unclear. The CDR3 covers 14 residues. Per the germline V gene, CDR1 is SQVTM and CDR2 is ANQGSEA. V lost 4 bases to trimming and J lost 0 bases, with 10 bases between them. The CDR3 nucleotides are TGCAGCGTTGTAGGCCTAAGCTCCTACAATGAGCAGTTCTTC. This codes for CSVVGLSSYNEQFF.

The chain uses TRBV2 and TRBJ1-4; 8 bases agree with TRBD1. Germline CDR1 reads SNHLY; CDR2 reads FYNNEI. V lost 1 base, J lost 0 bases, and 7 bases stayed unmatched. The length of the CDR3 is 18 residues. The CDR3, as DNA: TGTGCCAGCAGTGAAGAGGCGGGACAGGCCGCAACTAATGAAAAACTGTTTTTT. It is translated as CASSEEAGQAATNEKLFF.

In DNA, the CDR3 is TGCAGCGTTCACCCTGAGCCAGGGGGTCATGAAGCTTTCTTT. This codes for CSVHPEPGGHEAFF. V usage is TRBV29-1 and J usage is TRBJ1-1, with TRBD1 matching over 7 bases. Trimming cost V 5 bases and J 7 bases; bases outside gene matches: 13. This CDR3 comprises 14 residues. In germline, CDR1 is SQVTM, CDR2 ANQGSEA.

This chain links TRBV9 with TRBJ2-1; D is unclear. Germline V gives CDR1 SGDLS, CDR2 YYNGEE. V was trimmed by 3 bases and J by 5 bases, leaving 18 bases between them. The CDR3 loop spans 16 amino acids. The CDR3: CASSAPTSLVHNEQFF. Written as DNA, the CDR3 is TGTGCCAGCAGCGCCCCTACCTCCTTAGTCCACAATGAGCAGTTCTTC.

The V call is TRBV10-3, the J call TRBJ2-3; no clear D gene. This CDR3 is built from 11 residues. The ends were cut back, 3 bases at V and 6 bases at J, with 4 bases in the middle. Germline CDR1 ENHRY, CDR2 SYGVKD. CDR3 sequence reads: CAISEWDTQYF. As DNA, the CDR3 is TGTGCCATCAGTGAATGGGATACGCAGTATTTT.

This chain links TRBV5-5 with TRBJ1-3; D is uncertain. Germline CDR1 SGHKS, CDR2 YYEKEE (reference sequence). V was pared by 2 bases and J by 1 base, with 10 bases between. The CDR3 is made up of 15 amino acids. The CDR3 bases are TGTGCCAGCAGCTTCCGGGGATCTTCTGGAAACACCATATATTTT. Its translation is CASSFRGSSGNTIYF.

In this sample, this clone turned up once. The gene calls are TRBV9 and TRBJ2-1; D remains ambiguous. The CDR3 consists of 17 residues. Germline V gene sequence: CDR1 SGDLS, CDR2 YYNGEE. V was shortened by 6 bases and J by 0 bases, with 19 bases between the two germline ends. CDR3 protein: CASTDPGVVSSYNEQFF. CDR3 DNA sequence: TGTGCCAGCACCGACCCTGGGGTGGTAAGCTCCTACAATGAGCAGTTCTTC.